This entry is about one TCR beta chain. Its antigen is still unknown. Base quality data are lacking; no much larger clone is found one base away. The cohort comprised some 680 healthy bone marrow donors. At the time of sampling, all cohort members were nominally healthy, though unrecorded immune exposures were likely present. The donor tested CMV seronegative and was one of the 352 seronegative cohort members. Every donor gave a peripheral blood sample, and the peripheral blood mononuclear cells from that sample were used for TCR beta sequencing. The Qiagen DNeasy Blood Extraction Kit was used to extract genomic DNA from the blood cell samples. To prepare the library, the immunoSEQ multiplex PCR assay was applied. For the multiplex PCR, a mixture combining 60 forward primers for TCR Vbeta segments and 13 reverse primers for TCR Jbeta segments was used. A multiplex PCR assay on genomic DNA amplified the CDR3 region of rearranged TCR beta genes. On the Illumina HiSeq System, the amplified TCR beta libraries were sequenced as 87-base-pair reads. The original pipeline was this. In a later analysis, around 80 million unique TCR beta chains were counted across the 500 to 850 repertoires, and roughly 11 million of these chains were shared by at least two donors. To remove PCR and sequencing errors, raw reads were error-corrected and collapsed into unique sequences using a nearest-neighbor algorithm that merged closely related sequences. CDR3 sequences were aligned to IMGT reference sequences to assign V, D and J gene segments. Each retained sequence needed at least a six-nucleotide match to both a V gene segment and a J gene segment. A rearrangement counted as productive if the CDR3 had no stop codons and remained in frame with V and J, and every other rearrangement counted as non-productive. Following IMGT convention, CDR3 was defined as the stretch from the second conserved V-encoded cysteine up to the conserved J-encoded phenylalanine. In an earlier analysis of roughly 580 of the donors, sequences lacking an unambiguous match to a single V gene segment were excluded. An earlier analysis of 550 to 650 of the donors classified V segments as functional when productive rearrangements were above 56.7% and as segregating when the standard deviation between donors was above 5%. A statistical classification framework was built to diagnose cytomegalovirus status from the catalog of TCR beta chain sequences. V and J gene assignment, in a later analysis, came from comparing TCR nucleotide sequences with IMGT/GENE-DB human TR gene sequences. In a later analysis, CDR3 sequences and most-parsimonious VDJ recombination scenarios were assigned using the TCRdist pipeline. A later analysis defined each TCR beta chain by its CDR3 amino acid sequence plus V-gene family, and excluded reads lacking a unique V-gene family. A later analysis removed 600 or so highly shared, low-generation-probability nucleotide sequences to deal with suspected cross-contamination and a sequencing artifact. In a later analysis, a clonal expansion index for each public chain was calculated from normalized within-repertoire ranks of inferred template counts. Generation probabilities in a later analysis came from a VDJ recombination model fitted to out-of-frame rearrangements, and those results were checked against IGoR. In a later analysis, hypergeometric tests were used to score TCR-TCR, TCR-HLA and TCR-CMV co-occurrence, with a repertoire-size bias correction applied to TCR pairs. A later analysis estimated false discovery rates by permuting HLA or CMV assignments 20 times. In a later analysis, co-occurring TCRs were grouped using DBSCAN, with TCRdist sequence similarity added in when clustering inside HLA-allele-positive subsets. For co-occurrence clustering, repertoires with fewer than 30,000 or more than 120,000 public chains were excluded, along with a handful of repertoires with anomalous nucleotide sharing. TCRdb took this table from immuneACCESS and kept in-frame rearrangements with V and J called. Such tables lack part of the clones; where checked against another copy, unresolved V genes explain under half of the gap, and the rest is unexplained. V and J calls and clone size are as listed in that table; D and trimming were resolved from the DNA. This sample holds 200,000 to 250,000 clones; about 89% were observed only once. The ten largest clonotypes hold more than 0.8% of the sample.

This entry comes from a study of cytomegalovirus exposure and HLA in healthy donors (dated by TCRdb to the late 2010s). For the wider study: An earlier analysis of several hundred of the donors reported 276 Gb of sequence data and around 120 million unique TCR beta sequences obtained from roughly 170 million T cells. Rather than using new phenotypic data, the later analysis identified candidate immune exposures from TCR beta sequences and from how often those sequences occurred across donors. The genetic ancestry cluster associated with self-reported Caucasian donors included 81% of the 398 genotyped donors. A later genetic analysis took genome-wide SNP genotypes for about 65% of the 666 donors and used that subset as a discovery cohort. Across some 400 genotyped donors of the cohort, an average of about 240,000 unique TCR beta nucleotide sequences per donor were sequenced, and approximately 17% of those sequences were non-productive. HLA typing included class I and class II loci at four-digit resolution. All discovery cohort repertoires had been generated using a single sequencing platform. To study patterns of TCR occurrence, a later analysis re-analyzed previously published TCR beta repertoires from 650 to 750 donors and added high-resolution HLA genotyping. To predict cytomegalovirus infection status, the study combined high-throughput TCR immunosequencing, statistical association of individual TCRs with disease status, and machine learning. An earlier analysis of several hundred of the donors applied high-throughput TCR beta sequencing to assess whether each TCR beta V gene segment acted as functional or pseudogenic. The study used immunosequencing to profile the T cell repertoires of approximately 630 subjects and linked those repertoires to cytomegalovirus serostatus. An early release that covered some 630 HLA-typed donors contained approximately 300 gigabases of sequencing data and around 80 million unique TCR sequences. Donor age, sex, ethnicity and CMV serostatus were collected together with the repertoire data. Roughly 5 DR-DQ haplotypes were handled as single units for association and clustering, since linkage in the cohort was strong. The study was designed to test whether signatures of past pathogen exposure could be identified by cataloging public T cell receptors. The number of typed donors differed by locus: about 620-630 for A, B, C, DRB1 and DQB1; 522 for DQA1; 606 for DPA1; and 450 to 480 for DPB1. Along with the roughly 700-subject first cohort, a separate validation cohort of about 110 different subjects was used.

The germline V gene (reference sequence) provides CDR1 SGHKS and CDR2 YYEKEE. Measured from the cysteine to the phenylalanine, the CDR3 is 14 residues long. The read is trimmed to its CDR3 DNA, 42 bases read in frame from base 1. V and J are trimmed by 1 base and 6 bases, and the gene matches miss 6 bases of the junction. The paper's findings and limits, for the study overall: In a later analysis, HLA-associated TCR beta chains showed more clonal expansion and lower generation probabilities than non-associated chains that were equally common. An earlier analysis of around 600 of the donors showed that most TCR beta V segments appeared in productive rearrangements either about 90% or about 30% of the time, which broadly matched IMGT annotations. Most TCR sequences were observed very rarely across donors, whereas some public TCRs were present in many individuals. This cohort had only TCR beta chains sequenced, and the lack of alpha or paired-chain data limited which features could be detected. The earlier analysis of almost 600 of the donors excluded seventeen rarely observed V segments, including chromosome 9 orphons, because counts were too low. Linkage disequilibrium might explain the correlated functional status among segregating V segments, but an unknown experimental factor could not be excluded. Presence/absence analyses assumed roughly uniform sequencing depth across donors, an assumption that may not hold. In a later analysis, some 18,000 TCR beta sequences were associated with specific HLA alleles at a false discovery rate of 0.05. In a later analysis, the rate of TCR association differed among HLA loci, with DRB1 alleles having the most associated TCRs and HLA-C alleles having the fewest. When HLA alleles, especially DR and DQ, strongly co-occurred, attributing TCR associations to individual alleles was difficult. A later analysis reported that several top co-occurrence clusters appeared linked to parvovirus B19, influenza, CMV and Epstein-Barr virus. Compared with the approximately 600-donor mean, donors in an Asian-associated ancestry cluster had fewer N-insertions in productive TCRs, according to a later genetic analysis. A later analysis found that most CMV-associated TCR beta chains appeared HLA-restricted, with HLA associations seemingly driven largely by CMV exposure. Three of the identified cytomegalovirus-associated TCR beta chains were confirmed in vitro to be specific for cytomegalovirus antigens. The authors suggested that the approach could potentially be generalized to other disease states and immunological phenotypes. A total of 164 TCR beta chains were listed by the study as associated with cytomegalovirus. Because HLA typing was unavailable for some donors at each locus, only the typed subset was used in association tests. The only immune exposure information available for the cohort was CMV serostatus. A cluster of highly shared sequence variants was judged likely to be a technical artifact of the sequencing pipeline. A further reported finding was that TCR beta sequences accurately predicted the HLA-A and HLA-B alleles for most subjects in the first cohort. A later genetic analysis associated a missense DCLRE1C variant with V-gene and J-gene trimming of TCR beta chains, and an independent cohort replicated the association. Because the 87-base-pair reads could not distinguish some IMGT-functional V segments, including TRBV6-2 and TRBV6-3, those segments were excluded. The classifier was reported to diagnose cytomegalovirus status with high specificity and sensitivity in both the original cohort and the validation cohort.

The chain joins TRBV5-5 to TRBJ2-7; TRBD2 agrees with 8 junctional bases. This receptor was taken from a woman aged 18-29 years in good health and CMV-seronegative. The material sequenced was PBMCs. The nucleotides are TGTGCCAGCAGCTTGCTCGGGGGGGCCCCCGAGCAGTACTTC. Its protein reads: CASSLLGGAPEQYF.